The 20 T cell receptor beta chains presented below share a single source sample, sequenced in a study of blood T cell repertoires in COVID-19. The assay was immunoSEQ multiplex PCR, and TCRdb's table has in-frame clones only and misses some. The repertoire has around 170,000 clones, about 89% of them found once; the top ten carry 1.5% to 2%. Material for sequencing was peripheral blood. Receptor source: a man younger than 35 who had recovered from COVID-19.

The chain has TRBV5-1 and TRBJ2-1; weak D call: TRBD2 (6 bases). The V end was cut by 0 bases, the J end by 2 bases, with 9 bases between. Germline lookup yields CDR1 SGHRS and CDR2 YFSETQ. The length of the CDR3 is 15 residues. In nucleotides, the CDR3 is TGCGCCAGCAGCTTGGGACTAGTCACCTACAATGAGCAGTTCTTC. Protein product: CASSLGLVTYNEQFF.

V is TRBV27 and J is TRBJ2-1, with 10 positions matching TRBD2. Germline V gives CDR1 MNHEY, CDR2 SMNVEV (reference sequence). This CDR3 spans 15 amino acids. V gave up 0 bases and J gave up 4 bases; unmatched junction bases: 0. The CDR3 region is CASSLSLAGYNEQFF. In DNA, the CDR3 is TGTGCCAGCAGTTTATCACTAGCGGGATACAATGAGCAGTTCTTC.

The V gene is TRBV15, the J gene TRBJ2-3, with TRBD2 as a possible D gene (6 bases). The V gene lost 3 bases and the J gene lost 2 bases, with 15 bases spanning the gap. The CDR3 extends over 16 amino acids. Per germline, CDR1 LNHNV and CDR2 YYDKDF (reference sequence). CDR3: CATSSRVLAITDTQYF. The CDR3 DNA sequence: TGTGCCACCAGCAGCAGGGTGCTAGCGATCACAGATACGCAGTATTTT.

V and J are TRBV28 and TRBJ2-7, with D possibly TRBD2 on 6 matching bases. The ends were cut back, 3 bases at V and 3 bases at J, with 12 bases in the middle. Germline CDR1 and CDR2: MDHEN and SYDVKM. The CDR3 runs to 14 residues. CDR3 in amino acids: CASSFIVADYEQYF. CDR3 nucleotides: TGTGCCAGCAGTTTTATAGTAGCGGACTACGAGCAGTACTTC.

The genes are TRBV30 and TRBJ2-3; the match to TRBD1 covers 7 bases. This CDR3 contains 14 residues. Germline trimming cut 6 bases from V and 2 bases from J; bases unmatched to any gene: 8. Germline values: CDR1 GTSNPN, CDR2 SVGIG (reference sequence). CDR3 bases: TGTGCCTGTTCCACGACAGGGAACACAGATACGCAGTATTTT. This gives the protein CACSTTGNTDTQYF.

V usage is TRBV20-1 and J usage is TRBJ2-1; 7 bases are shared with TRBD2. Germline V lookup: CDR1 DFQATT, CDR2 SNEGSKA (reference sequence). The ends lost 3 bases at V and 7 bases at J; junction bases unmatched: 0. This CDR3 comprises 11 residues. The CDR3 here is CSARGGNEQFF. CDR3 bases: TGCAGTGCTAGGGGGGGGAATGAGCAGTTCTTC.

The chain couples TRBV5-1 to TRBJ2-3; TRBD2 might be the D (7 bases). From germline, CDR1 is SGHRS and CDR2 YFSETQ. V lost 4 bases, J lost 6 bases, and 21 bases lay in between. CDR3 length: 16 residues. CDR3 in amino acids: CASSKSTLGGADTQYF. The CDR3 DNA is TGCGCCAGCAGCAAGAGCACACTAGGGGGGGCCGATACGCAGTATTTT.

V gene TRBV5-1 combines with J gene TRBJ2-1; D is uncertain. The germline V and J ends were trimmed by 5 bases and 0 bases, with 9 bases remaining between them. Germline CDR1 SGHRS, CDR2 YFSETQ. This CDR3 comprises 14 residues. In DNA, the CDR3 is TGCGCCAGCAGTCCAGCGACCTCCTACAATGAGCAGTTCTTC. The encoded protein is CASSPATSYNEQFF.

The chain links TRBV5-8 to TRBJ2-1, with 10 bases that match TRBD2. CDR3 length: 17 amino acids. Trimming took 0 bases from V and 3 from J; bases not matched to a gene: 6. The germline V gene encodes CDR1 SGHTS and CDR2 YDEGEE. CDR3 protein: CASSLELAGVIYNEQFF. The CDR3 nucleotides are TGTGCCAGCAGCTTGGAGCTAGCGGGAGTTATCTACAATGAGCAGTTCTTC.

CDR3 in amino acids: CASSFVQSYEQYF. The DNA of the CDR3 is TGTGCCAGCAGTTTCGTACAGTCCTACGAGCAGTACTTC. The chain has TRBV12-3 or TRBV12-4 and TRBJ2-7, with no clear D. The CDR3 sequence is 13 residues long. Trimming took off 3 bases at V and 1 base at J, with 7 bases between the two ends.

The chain is built from TRBV19 and TRBJ2-3; the match to TRBD2 covers 8 bases. This CDR3 has 13 residues. J was trimmed by 0 bases and V by 10 bases; bases with no gene match: 3. Germline CDR1 LNHDA, CDR2 SQIVND (reference sequence). The CDR3 protein is CATRGGSTDTQYF. CDR3 bases: TGTGCCACACGGGGGGGTAGCACAGATACGCAGTATTTT.

This chain links TRBV19 with TRBJ1-1; 9 positions match TRBD1. CDR1 LNHDA and CDR2 SQIVND come from the germline V gene (reference sequence). J lost 3 bases, V lost 9 bases, and 11 bases had no gene match. The CDR3 is 15 amino acids. In nucleotides, the CDR3 is TGTGCCAGCCGGGACAGGGCGATTGGGTACACTGAAGCTTTCTTT. Its protein is CASRDRAIGYTEAFF.

This rearrangement joins TRBV14 to TRBJ2-5, with 11 bases aligning to TRBD2. The CDR3 is 17 residues long. Germline trimming cut 1 base from V and 3 bases from J; bases unmatched to any gene: 7. Germline CDR1 SGHDN, CDR2 FVKESK. The CDR3 DNA sequence: TGTGCCAGCAGCCAAGGTGTCGGACTAGCGGGTAAAGAGACCCAGTACTTC. It is translated as CASSQGVGLAGKETQYF.

This chain links TRBV7-8 with TRBJ1-1; D ambiguous. Germline loops: CDR1 SGHVS, CDR2 FQNEAQ. V was shortened by 5 bases and J by 0 bases, with 16 bases between the two germline ends. This CDR3 is built from 16 residues. For the CDR3, the DNA is TGTGCCAGCAGCCTCCCGCGATCGTATATGAACACTGAAGCTTTCTTT. Its protein product is CASSLPRSYMNTEAFF. The entire variable domain, with the rest obtained from reference TRBV7-8 and TRBJ1-1, is as follows: GAGVSQSPRYKVAKRGQDVALRCDPISGHVSLFWYQQALGQGPEFLTYFQNEAQLDKSGLPSDRFFAERPEGSVSTLKIQRTQQEDSAVYLCASSLPRSYMNTEAFFGQGTRLTVV.

This chain uses TRBV5-4 with TRBJ1-2; TRBD1 aligns across 8 bases. Germline CDR1 reads SGHNT; CDR2 reads YYREEE (reference sequence). With 4 bases clipped from V and 6 bases from J, the junction kept 8 bases outside the gene matches. This CDR3 region has 14 residues. The CDR3 loop reads CASSRDRGGDGYTF. CDR3 DNA sequence: TGTGCCAGCAGCCGCGACAGGGGCGGAGATGGCTACACCTTC.

The V gene is TRBV19, the J gene TRBJ2-7, with D uncertain. CDR1 LNHDA and CDR2 SQIVND come from the germline V gene (reference sequence). The CDR3 has 13 amino acids. Between the trimmed V and J ends, which lost 3 bases and 5 bases, there was a span of 11 bases. CDR3 bases: TGTGCCAGTAGTATCTCCCTAAGCGACGAGCAGTACTTC. As protein: CASSISLSDEQYF.

The V gene is TRBV5-1, the J gene TRBJ2-1, with TRBD2 as a possible D gene (5 bases). The CDR3 extends over 14 amino acids. V lost 4 bases to trimming and J lost 6 bases, with 14 bases between them. Germline V CDR1 and CDR2: SGHRS, YFSETQ. The CDR3 DNA follows: TGCGCCAGCAGCGACACGGGCGGGTCCAATGAGCAGTTCTTC. As protein: CASSDTGGSNEQFF.

V usage is TRBV7-2 and J usage is TRBJ2-1, with TRBD2 matching 12 bases. The germline CDR1 and CDR2 sequences are SGHTA and FQGNSA. This CDR3 spans 18 amino acids. After removal of 2 bases from V and 5 bases from J, the junction contained 10 bases not matched to a gene. The CDR3 loop reads CASSLWDGLAGPNNEQFF. In DNA form, the CDR3 reads TGTGCCAGCAGCTTATGGGATGGACTAGCGGGACCAAACAATGAGCAGTTCTTC.

This sequence joins TRBV2 and TRBJ2-7; 11 positions agree with TRBD1. V lost 3 bases, J lost 6 bases, and 4 bases stayed unmatched. CDR1 and CDR2 from the germline V gene are SNHLY and FYNNEI. The CDR3 is made up of 14 amino acids. The CDR3: CASSEDRGRSEQYF. The DNA of the CDR3 is TGTGCCAGCAGTGAGGACAGGGGGCGATCCGAGCAGTACTTC.

This sequence joins TRBV4-2 and TRBJ2-2; 11 bases align to TRBD2. CDR3 length: 15 amino acids. V was clipped by 7 bases and J by 1 base; unmatched bases: 2. Germline-derived CDR1 and CDR2 are LGHNA and YNFKEQ. In DNA form, the CDR3 reads TGTGCCAGCACCCTAGCGGGAGGGAACACCGGGGAGCTGTTTTTT. Translation: CASTLAGGNTGELFF.